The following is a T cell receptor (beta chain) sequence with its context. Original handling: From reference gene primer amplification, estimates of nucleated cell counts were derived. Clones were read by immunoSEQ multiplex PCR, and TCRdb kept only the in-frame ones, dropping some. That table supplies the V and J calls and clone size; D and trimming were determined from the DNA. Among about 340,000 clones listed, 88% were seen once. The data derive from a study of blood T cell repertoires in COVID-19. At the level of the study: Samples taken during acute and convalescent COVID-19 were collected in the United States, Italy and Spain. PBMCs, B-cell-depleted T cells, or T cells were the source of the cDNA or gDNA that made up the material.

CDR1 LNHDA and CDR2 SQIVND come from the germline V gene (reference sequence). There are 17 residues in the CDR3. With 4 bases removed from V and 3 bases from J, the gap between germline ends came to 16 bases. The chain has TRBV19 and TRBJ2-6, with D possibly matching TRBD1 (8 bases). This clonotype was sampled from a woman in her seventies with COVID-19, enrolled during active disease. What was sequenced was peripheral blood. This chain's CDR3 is CASSTPTGEGGANVLTF. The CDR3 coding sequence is TGTGCCAGTAGTACCCCGACAGGGGAGGGTGGGGCCAACGTCCTGACTTTC.